This T cell receptor beta chain was sequenced for a study of T cells in Graves' hyperthyroidism and ophthalmopathy. RNA transcripts were the template for amplifying TCR beta CDR3 regions. In the first-round RT-PCR of the TCR CDR3, the HTBI primer set was used. TCRdb analysed the multiplex PCR reads with MiXCR anew, one entry per CDR3 protein. The sample shows hundreds of thousands of distinct CDR3 sequences, 46% of them seen only once. Disease duration under 2 months; hyperthyroidism patients were aged 18 to 65. Germline V lookup: CDR1 ENHRY, CDR2 SYGVKD. V shed 5 bases, J shed 7 bases, and the junction held 6 bases outside the gene matches. The CDR3 covers 13 residues. This clonotype has a count of ten or more.

The origin of this receptor is a woman aged 18-30 years with Graves' hyperthyroidism. The material sequenced was peripheral blood or thyroid tissue (not recorded which). This sequence joins TRBV10-3 and TRBJ1-2; 8 bases line up with TRBD1. The DNA of the CDR3 is TGTGCCATCAGTCCACAGGGGGGTGTTGGCTACACCTTC. Its translation is CAISPQGGVGYTF.